The rows below give T cell receptor beta chains drawn from one sample of a study of blood T cell repertoires in COVID-19. TCRdb keeps only in-frame clones here, not all; method: immunoSEQ multiplex PCR. The table lists fewer than 150,000 clones, 85% of them singletons. Sequenced: peripheral blood. The receptors come from a human donor in a cohort sampled during active COVID-19. Both conserved end residues are part of each CDR3. A D gene is named only where the DNA matches it firmly. Not all rows give a size; the values are once, few, many and, for expanded clones, a class.

j_call	v_call	d_call	clone_size	cdr3_nt	cdr3_aa
TRBJ2-7	TRBV7-6	TRBD2	NA	TGTGCCAGCAGCTTAGATTCTAGCGGGGCCTACGAGCAGTACTTC	CASSLDSSGAYEQYF
TRBJ1-4	TRBV3-1/TRBV3-2	NA	NA	TGTGCCAGCAGCCAAGGGAGTAGTTGGAGTCCGGCGGTTTTT	CASSQGSSWSPAVF
TRBJ1-6	TRBV7-2	NA	NA	TGTGCCAGCAGCATCGGAGCTAATTCACCCCTCCACTTT	CASSIGANSPLHF
TRBJ2-1	TRBV5-1	TRBD1	NA	TGCGCCAGCAGCTCGTACAGGGGAAGTGGCAATGAGCAGTTCTTC	CASSSYRGSGNEQFF
TRBJ2-1	TRBV28	TRBD2	NA	TGTGCCAGCAGTTTAGGGACTAGCGGTATCTTAGATGAGCAGTTCTTC	CASSLGTSGILDEQFF
TRBJ1-6	TRBV3-1/TRBV3-2	TRBD1	NA	TGTGCCAGCAGCCAGGGACAGTTCGATAATTCACCCCTCCACTTT	CASSQGQFDNSPLHF
TRBJ2-2	TRBV11-3	NA	NA	TGTGCCAGCAGTGGGGGCACAGGAGAGAACACCGGGGAGCTGTTTTTT	CASSGGTGENTGELFF
TRBJ2-6	TRBV28	NA	few	TGTGCCAGCAGTTTAAAGGGAAACAGGGTTGGGGCCAACGTCCTGACTTTC	CASSLKGNRVGANVLTF
TRBJ2-3	TRBV25-1	TRBD2	NA	TGTGCCAGCAACCGGACTAGCGGATTCACAGATACGCAGTATTTT	CASNRTSGFTDTQYF
TRBJ1-1	TRBV19	NA	once	TGTGCCAGTAGACAGGGTCCGAACACTGAAGCTTTCTTT	CASRQGPNTEAFF
TRBJ1-6	TRBV7-8	NA	NA	TGTGCCAGCAGCTTAGAGGGGTGGCAGGGTTCACCCCTCCACTTT	CASSLEGWQGSPLHF
TRBJ1-5	TRBV28	TRBD1	NA	TGTGCCAGCAGTACAGGGGGCGCCGGCAATCAGCCCCAGCATTTT	CASSTGGAGNQPQHF
TRBJ1-1	TRBV27	NA	once	TGTGCCAGCAGTTTAAATGACAGAGGCACTGAAGCTTTCTTT	CASSLNDRGTEAFF
TRBJ1-2	TRBV4-1	TRBD1	NA	TGCGCCAGCAGCGGACAGGGGGCGCTTTCCGGCTACACCTTC	CASSGQGALSGYTF
TRBJ1-6	TRBV3-1/TRBV3-2	NA	NA	TGTGCCAGCAGCCTCGGGACATATAATTCACCCCTCCACTTT	CASSLGTYNSPLHF
TRBJ1-6	TRBV5-8	TRBD1	NA	TGTGCCAGCAGCTTGAGGGGGCGAAACTCACCCCTCCACTTT	CASSLRGRNSPLHF
TRBJ1-6	TRBV3-1/TRBV3-2	NA	NA	TGTGCCAGCAGTCGGGACATTGGGAGCTCCTATAATTCACCCCTCCACTTT	CASSRDIGSSYNSPLHF
TRBJ2-1	TRBV5-1	TRBD2	NA	TGCGCCAGCAGCTTGAGGCCTAGCGGTGACAATGAGCAGTTCTTC	CASSLRPSGDNEQFF
TRBJ2-7	TRBV7-3	TRBD1	NA	TGTGCCAGCAGCTTAAGACAGGGACCCTACGAGCAGTACTTC	CASSLRQGPYEQYF
TRBJ2-3	TRBV10-3	TRBD2	NA	TGTGCCCTTTCGGGGGGGCCAGCGAACACAGATACGCAGTATTTT	CALSGGPANTDTQYF
TRBJ2-7	TRBV2	TRBD1	NA	TGTGCCAGCAGTGAGGGACAGATACACTACGAGCAGTACTTC	CASSEGQIHYEQYF
TRBJ2-7	TRBV29-1	NA	NA	TGCAGCGTTGAGTTAGGGGGTTACGAGCAGTACTTC	CSVELGGYEQYF
TRBJ1-6	TRBV5-1	TRBD1	NA	TGCGCCAGCAGCTTGGGCCTAGGGACAGCTGATAATTCACCCCTCCACTTT	CASSLGLGTADNSPLHF
TRBJ2-1	TRBV12-3/TRBV12-4	NA	NA	TGTGCCAGCAGTTTAGTTTTATACAATGAGCAGTTCTTC	CASSLVLYNEQFF
TRBJ2-5	TRBV5-6	NA	NA	TGTGCCAGCAGTCCTACAGGGCCCCAAGAGACCCAGTACTTC	CASSPTGPQETQYF
TRBJ2-3	TRBV4-1	TRBD1	NA	TGCGCCAGCAGCCGGGTCCCCGGACAGGGCAAGGCCCCGGCCACAGATACGCAGTATTTT	CASSRVPGQGKAPATDTQYF
TRBJ2-6	TRBV12-2	NA	NA	TGTGCAAGTCGCTCCCGGGACAGGGACTCTGGGGCCAACGTCCTGACTTTC	CASRSRDRDSGANVLTF
TRBJ1-1	TRBV6-2/TRBV6-3	TRBD1	NA	TGTGCCAGCAGTTGGACAGGGTTGGATATAACTGAAGCTTTCTTT	CASSWTGLDITEAFF
TRBJ2-5	TRBV3-1/TRBV3-2	TRBD2	once	TGTGCCAGCAGCCAAGATCTGAGCGGGGGGTCGACGGAGACCCAGTACTTC	CASSQDLSGGSTETQYF
TRBJ2-1	TRBV28	NA	NA	TGTGCCAGCAGTTTATTTGCAGGCTCCTACAATGAGCAGTTCTTC	CASSLFAGSYNEQFF
TRBJ2-7	TRBV5-6	NA	NA	TGTGCCAGCAGCTTGGTTGCAGCGAGCTCCTACGAGCAGTACTTC	CASSLVAASSYEQYF
TRBJ2-3	TRBV7-2	TRBD2	NA	TGTGCCAGCAGCTTGACTAGCCCTGGTACGCAGTATTTT	CASSLTSPGTQYF
TRBJ1-3	TRBV15	NA	NA	TGTGCCACCAGCAGAGATGACACCGGGCGGGACACCATATATTTT	CATSRDDTGRDTIYF
TRBJ1-4	TRBV30	NA	once	TGTGCCTGGCAGAAGGGGGACATCGGGACGGGTGAAAAACTGTTTTTT	CAWQKGDIGTGEKLFF
TRBJ1-2	TRBV5-5	NA	NA	TGTGCCAGCAGCTGGGCGGGGGGCTCTGGCTACACCTTC	CASSWAGGSGYTF
TRBJ1-5	TRBV19	NA	few	TGTGCCAGTAGTATTGTAGAGCAGCCCCAGCATTTT	CASSIVEQPQHF
TRBJ1-1	TRBV23-1	TRBD1	once	TGCGCCAACCCAACCGACAGGGATTATAGAGGTGGGGTGAACACTGAAGCTTTCTTT	CANPTDRDYRGGVNTEAFF
TRBJ2-1	TRBV5-1	NA	NA	TGCGCCAGCAGCTTGGTACAGGGAAGTGAAAATGAGCAGTTCTTC	CASSLVQGSENEQFF
TRBJ2-1	TRBV7-9	NA	NA	TGTGCCAGCAACCTGGGAGGCTACAATGAGCAGTTCTTC	CASNLGGYNEQFF
TRBJ1-4	TRBV9	TRBD1	once	TGTGCCAGCAGCGGGGGGACAGGGGGCGTTGTGGAAAAACTGTTTTTT	CASSGGTGGVVEKLFF
TRBJ1-1	TRBV3-1/TRBV3-2	NA	NA	TGTGCCAGCAGCCAAGCGGGGAAGGGGGTCAACACTGAAGCTTTCTTT	CASSQAGKGVNTEAFF